This TCR beta chain came from a study of blood T cells in healthy people across ages. As for the study in general: Template switching captured about one barcoded beta molecule per two T cells.

Whole-study results and caveats: Investigators treated diversity estimates from one million T cells as underestimates.

The authors ran a second PCR of roughly 6 to 12 cycles using a sample-barcoded 5' primer and a J-beta primer mix. A template-switch adaptor with 12 random nucleotides tagged each cDNA molecule. MiXCR, applied by TCRdb to the 5' RACE reads, yields one record per CDR3 protein. This table has about 760,000 distinct CDR3 sequences, around 25% appearing once. This clonotype was seen only a few times. Its cognate antigen is unknown. The same sample was also used in a study of T cells of mothers and their children. That report adds: Researchers put all of the extracted RNA into cDNA synthesis, using around 1.5 ug per 15 ul.

Sample: blood. The origin of this receptor is a boy younger than 18 in good health.

The CDR3 DNA reads TGTGCCACCAGTGATTTGGAGGGGTACAATGAGCAGTTCTTC. Protein sequence: CATSDLEGYNEQFF. The rearrangement links TRBV24-1 to TRBJ2-1, with D perhaps being TRBD1 or TRBD2 (5 bases each). Germline CDR1 and CDR2: KGHDR and SFDVKD. Trimming removed 0 bases from V and 4 bases from J, with 6 bases in between. The CDR3 is made up of 14 amino acids.